This is a list of T cell receptor beta chains from one sample in a study of blood T cell repertoires in COVID-19. Clones were sequenced by immunoSEQ multiplex PCR, and TCRdb holds only the in-frame ones, with some missing. The sample contains about 380,000 clones, approximately 89% of which appear only once. The sample comprised PBMCs or T cells enriched from blood (not recorded which). Source of these receptors: a young man who had recovered from COVID-19. The CDR3 runs from the conserved cysteine through the conserved F or W. A D gene is named only where the DNA matches it firmly. Clone size is stated in some rows and not others, as once, few, many or a class when expanded.

j_gene	abundance	d_gene	v_gene	CDR3aa	CDR3nt
TRBJ1-2	few	NA	TRBV5-4	CASSYWSDIMIYGYTF	TGTGCCAGCAGCTATTGGTCCGACATAATGATCTATGGCTACACCTTC
TRBJ2-5	NA	NA	TRBV6-5	CASSYGQGYQETQYF	TGTGCCAGCAGTTACGGGCAGGGGTACCAAGAGACCCAGTACTTC
TRBJ2-1	NA	NA	TRBV9	CASSVERWQGFNEQFF	TGTGCCAGCAGCGTAGAACGTTGGCAGGGTTTTAATGAGCAGTTCTTC
TRBJ2-4	NA	NA	TRBV3-1/TRBV3-2	CASSQGGNIQYF	TGTGCCAGCAGCCAGGGGGGAAACATTCAGTACTTC
TRBJ2-3	NA	TRBD2	TRBV3-1/TRBV3-2	CASSQEGPLAGGLNTQYF	TGTGCCAGCAGCCAAGAAGGGCCTTTAGCGGGGGGGCTCAATACGCAGTATTTT
TRBJ1-1	few	NA	TRBV2	CASTEGTAHTEAFF	TGTGCCAGCACCGAGGGGACTGCACACACTGAAGCTTTCTTT
TRBJ2-1	NA	TRBD1	TRBV19	CASSSGQGNGDEQFF	TGTGCCAGTTCCTCGGGACAGGGTAATGGCGATGAGCAGTTCTTC
TRBJ1-1	NA	NA	TRBV9	CASSVVSNTEAFF	TGTGCCAGCAGCGTAGTCAGTAACACTGAAGCTTTCTTT
TRBJ2-2	NA	NA	TRBV28	CASSPMNTGELFF	TGTGCCAGCAGTCCCATGAACACCGGGGAGCTGTTTTTT
TRBJ1-4	NA	NA	TRBV9	CASSPNPGTINEKLFF	TGTGCCAGCAGCCCCAACCCCGGGACAATTAATGAAAAACTGTTTTTT
TRBJ1-5	NA	TRBD1	TRBV29-1	CSVATGTGNQPQHF	TGCAGCGTTGCGACAGGGACAGGCAATCAGCCCCAGCATTTT
TRBJ2-2	NA	TRBD1	TRBV5-1	CASSLGTGGTGELFF	TGCGCCAGCAGCTTAGGGACAGGCGGCACCGGGGAGCTGTTTTTT
TRBJ2-2	few	NA	TRBV5-4	CASSLPLRGTGELFF	TGTGCCAGCAGTCTCCCTCTTAGGGGCACCGGGGAGCTGTTTTTT
TRBJ2-1	few	TRBD2	TRBV7-2	CASSQLAESNEQFF	TGTGCCAGCAGCCAACTAGCGGAAAGCAATGAGCAGTTCTTC
TRBJ1-3	NA	NA	TRBV2	CASSEGGGLSTPRNTIYF	TGTGCCAGCAGTGAAGGAGGGGGTCTTTCTACGCCGAGAAACACCATATATTTT
TRBJ2-7	NA	NA	TRBV6-5	CASTEGPRGYEQYF	TGTGCCAGCACCGAAGGGCCTAGGGGGTACGAGCAGTACTTC
TRBJ2-3	NA	NA	TRBV5-5	CASSPPPGSTDTQYF	TGTGCCAGCAGCCCCCCCCCGGGAAGCACAGATACGCAGTATTTT
TRBJ2-2	NA	TRBD2	TRBV7-2	CASSWTSGGRGGELFF	TGTGCCAGCAGCTGGACTAGCGGGGGCCGGGGCGGGGAGCTGTTTTTT
TRBJ1-1	NA	NA	TRBV14	CASSQQAYGSTEAFF	TGTGCCAGCAGCCAACAGGCATACGGGAGCACTGAAGCTTTCTTT
TRBJ1-1	NA	NA	TRBV5-1	CASSPFVRTENTEAFF	TGCGCCAGCAGCCCCTTCGTGCGGACAGAGAACACTGAAGCTTTCTTT
TRBJ2-1	NA	NA	TRBV9	CASSVRISNEQFF	TGTGCCAGCAGCGTCCGTATCAGCAATGAGCAGTTCTTC
TRBJ1-1	few	NA	TRBV12-3/TRBV12-4	CASSSYPEAFF	TGTGCCAGCAGTTCCTACCCTGAAGCTTTCTTT
TRBJ2-1	NA	TRBD2	TRBV4-1	CASSHYGTSVPDEQFF	TGCGCCAGCAGCCACTACGGGACTAGTGTACCCGATGAGCAGTTCTTC
TRBJ2-1	NA	TRBD1	TRBV10-3	CAIRNPSDRENEQFF	TGTGCCATCAGGAACCCGTCCGACAGGGAAAATGAGCAGTTCTTC
TRBJ2-7	NA	NA	TRBV5-4	CASSVDSSSLGEQYF	TGTGCCAGCAGCGTGGACAGTTCTTCCCTTGGAGAGCAGTACTTC
TRBJ1-2	NA	NA	TRBV7-2	CASSLVSGGTPDGYTF	TGTGCCAGCAGCTTAGTAAGTGGAGGGACCCCCGATGGCTACACCTTC
TRBJ1-5	NA	TRBD1	TRBV4-1	CASSQDSGQGTQPQHF	TGCGCCAGCAGCCAAGATTCTGGACAGGGGACTCAGCCCCAGCATTTT
TRBJ2-5	NA	TRBD2	TRBV7-8	CASTAWTSGYQETQYF	TGTGCCAGCACCGCATGGACTAGCGGGTACCAAGAGACCCAGTACTTC
TRBJ1-5	NA	TRBD1	TRBV5-1	CASSPGQGNQPQHF	TGCGCCAGCAGTCCGGGACAGGGGAATCAGCCCCAGCATTTT
TRBJ2-7	NA	TRBD1	TRBV18	CASSSDRTYEQYF	TGTGCCAGCTCCTCGGACAGGACCTACGAGCAGTACTTC
TRBJ1-6	NA	NA	TRBV19	CASTEPDRPNSPLHF	TGTGCCAGTACCGAACCAGACAGGCCGAATTCACCCCTCCACTTT
TRBJ2-2	NA	TRBD1	TRBV3-1/TRBV3-2	CASSAHRGAGELFF	TGTGCCAGCAGCGCACACAGGGGGGCCGGGGAGCTGTTTTTT
TRBJ1-1	once	TRBD1	TRBV27	CASSLSTGGTEAFF	TGTGCCAGCAGTTTATCTACAGGGGGGACTGAAGCTTTCTTT
TRBJ2-6	NA	NA	TRBV11-2	CASSQQGSGANVLTF	TGTGCCAGCAGTCAACAGGGCTCTGGGGCCAACGTCCTGACTTTC
TRBJ1-2	NA	TRBD1	TRBV6-5	CASRVRDRTNYGYTF	TGTGCCAGCAGGGTTCGGGACAGGACAAACTATGGCTACACCTTC
TRBJ1-1	NA	NA	TRBV30	CAWSPPGGASTRAFF	TGTGCCTGGAGTCCCCCTGGGGGGGCTTCAACCAGGGCTTTCTTT
TRBJ1-4	NA	NA	TRBV12-3/TRBV12-4	CASSQSGEKLFF	TGTGCCAGCAGCCAATCGGGTGAAAAACTGTTTTTT
TRBJ2-7	NA	NA	TRBV11-3	CASSLGPPGIYEQYF	TGTGCCAGCAGCCTGGGGCCCCCTGGAATCTACGAGCAGTACTTC
TRBJ2-2	once	TRBD1	TRBV5-1	CASSLWGTESGELFF	TGCGCCAGCAGCTTGTGGGGGACAGAGAGCGGGGAGCTGTTTTTT
TRBJ1-1	NA	TRBD1	TRBV30	CALDGGQAEAFF	TGTGCCTTGGATGGGGGACAGGCTGAAGCTTTCTTT
TRBJ2-2	few	NA	TRBV20-1	CSADSPGELFF	TGCAGTGCCGACAGCCCCGGGGAGCTGTTTTTT
TRBJ1-1	NA	NA	TRBV18	CASAGLNTEAFF	TGTGCCAGTGCGGGTTTGAACACTGAAGCTTTCTTT
TRBJ1-4	NA	NA	TRBV3-1/TRBV3-2	CASSRSSGEKLFF	TGTGCCAGCAGCAGGTCTAGCGGTGAAAAACTGTTTTTT
TRBJ2-3	NA	NA	TRBV18	CASSVRARRRTDTQYF	TGTGCCAGCTCAGTCAGGGCCAGAAGGCGTACAGATACGCAGTATTTT
TRBJ2-7	NA	NA	TRBV6-5	CASTGRAYEQYF	TGTGCCAGCACTGGCAGGGCCTACGAGCAGTACTTC
TRBJ1-4	NA	NA	TRBV10-3	CAISGGGIREKLFF	TGTGCCATCAGTGGGGGCGGTATCCGGGAAAAACTGTTTTTT
TRBJ1-3	NA	NA	TRBV14	CASSQEGVGNTIYF	TGTGCCAGCAGCCAAGAAGGGGTAGGAAACACCATATATTTT
TRBJ2-7	NA	TRBD1	TRBV5-1	CASSWGTASYEQYF	TGCGCCAGCAGCTGGGGGACAGCTTCCTACGAGCAGTACTTC
TRBJ2-5	NA	NA	TRBV30	CAWSGQVQETQYF	TGTGCCTGGAGTGGGCAAGTCCAAGAGACCCAGTACTTC
TRBJ1-5	once	TRBD1	TRBV30	CAWNRGTGQGAFQPQHF	TGTGCCTGGAACCGAGGGACGGGACAGGGGGCTTTTCAGCCCCAGCATTTT
TRBJ1-1	once	TRBD1	TRBV5-4	CASSRPGTVNTEAFF	TGTGCCAGCAGCCGGCCCGGGACAGTGAACACTGAAGCTTTCTTT
TRBJ2-5	NA	TRBD2	TRBV11-1	CASSLARLAGGRETQYF	TGTGCCAGCAGCTTAGCGCGTCTAGCGGGGGGGAGAGAGACCCAGTACTTC
TRBJ2-5	NA	TRBD2	TRBV7-9	CASSWTSGADSEETQYF	TGTGCCAGCAGTTGGACTAGCGGGGCGGATTCCGAAGAGACCCAGTACTTC
TRBJ1-4	NA	TRBD1	TRBV27	CASRRYGQGSEKLFF	TGTGCCAGCAGGCGATACGGACAGGGAAGCGAAAAACTGTTTTTT
TRBJ1-6	NA	NA	TRBV7-9	CASSQGQKSSPLHF	TGTGCCAGCAGCCAGGGACAAAAAAGTTCACCCCTCCACTTT
TRBJ1-1	NA	TRBD1	TRBV5-5	CASSPGTGGTEAFF	TGTGCCAGCAGCCCGGGGACAGGTGGCACTGAAGCTTTCTTT
TRBJ1-2	NA	NA	TRBV1	CTSSLTGKRGYTF	TGCACCAGCAGCCTCACAGGAAAACGGGGCTACACCTTC
TRBJ2-5	NA	NA	TRBV29-1	CSVGSGFLTETQYF	TGCAGCGTCGGGAGCGGGTTTTTGACGGAGACCCAGTACTTC
TRBJ1-2	NA	NA	TRBV18	CASSPDSIYGYTF	TGTGCCAGCTCTCCCGACAGCATCTATGGCTACACCTTC
TRBJ2-5	NA	TRBD2	TRBV30	CAWSRGGALGETQYF	TGTGCCTGGAGCCGCGGGGGGGCCCTAGGAGAGACCCAGTACTTC